This TCR beta chain was found in a study of CXCR3-negative and CXCR3-positive naive CD8 T cells. Study conclusions and caveats: A higher hydrophobicity marked the TRB CDR3s of CXCR3-positive naive cells versus CXCR3-negative naive cells.

Comments on this clonotype: The antigen is not known.

TRB cDNA libraries were made by UMI-labeled 5' RACE. TCRdb reprocessed the 5' RACE reads, with one entry per CDR3 protein and no DNA. In total, the table holds some 120,000 distinct CDR3 sequences. Germline V gene sequence: CDR1 SQVTM, CDR2 ANQGSEA. This CDR3 spans 11 amino acids. This TCR came from a human donor in good health. Some clones in this sample may be carry-over from other donors' samples. The material sequenced was naive CXCR3+ CD8+ T cells from blood. The subset here: CD45RO-CCR7+CD27+CD95- naive CD8+ T cells expressing CXCR3 (TNR3+). V usage is TRBV29-1 and J usage is TRBJ1-2. CDR3 sequence reads: CSVASDYGYTF.